The clone carrying this T cell receptor (beta chain) occurred a few times. Antigen specificity is unknown. Sorting gave populations that all exceeded 98% purity. This sample is drawn from a study of beta chain features in type 1 diabetes. Overall study: On cell yields, gender and age, patients and healthy donors were similar.

Expressed TCRB transcripts were sequenced after all isolated RNA was converted to cDNA. Assay: immunoSEQ multiplex PCR; the TCRdb copy retains only in-frame clones and omits some. Among hundreds of thousands of clones listed, 15% to 18% were seen once. The CDR3 extends over 13 amino acids. CDR1 is ENHRY and CDR2 is SYGVKD in the germline V gene. The V gene lost 6 bases and the J gene lost 2 bases, with 11 bases spanning the gap. The study, taken as a whole, reports: Across all four CD4+ subsets, people with type 1 diabetes showed modestly shorter TCRB CDR3s. Equally in patients and controls, shorter templates might have been favored by PCR.

This chain links TRBV10-3 with TRBJ2-7, with a possible D match to TRBD2 (6 bases). Source material: naive CD4+ T cells from blood. The clonotype was recovered from a man aged 18 to 30 in good health. In nucleotides, the CDR3 is TGTGCCATCAGCTCGGGGGATACCTACGAGCAGTACTTC. It codes for CAISSGDTYEQYF.